Presented here are 28 T cell receptor beta chains from one specimen sequenced in a study of vaccination and CD4 T cells after COVID-19. Sequence data for DNA of cultured CD4+ T cells were generated by the Oncomine TCR Beta short-read assay. TCRdb independently ran MiXCR on the PCR reads; one entry per CDR3 protein. The sample includes some 9,000 distinct CDR3 sequences, 40% to 50% of them seen just once. No antigen has been assigned to these receptors. Treatment described: approximately nine-day PBMC culture with coronavirus spike peptide pools or control peptides (ViraFEST assay). CD4+ T-cell collection from the unexposed donor predated the COVID-19 pandemic (2011-2018). Source material: CD4+ T cells from blood, cultured in vitro. These receptors were collected from a human donor in good health.

This chain joins TRBV24-1 and TRBJ2-3; TRBD2 matches 15 bases. The germline CDR1 and CDR2 sequences are KGHDR and SFDVKD. This CDR3 spans 18 amino acids. The V segment lost 3 bases and the J segment 5 bases; nucleotides outside the gene matches: 8. CDR3 coding DNA: TGTGCCACCAGTGATCCCACACCGGGACTAGCGGGGGGAGATACGCAGTATTTT. Its translation is CATSDPTPGLAGGDTQYF.

The rearrangement links TRBV6-1 to TRBJ2-2; 9 bases align to TRBD1. CDR1 is MNHNS, CDR2 SASEGT, per germline. The length of the CDR3 is 17 residues. Germline trimming cut 8 bases from V and 2 bases from J; bases unmatched to any gene: 12. The CDR3, as DNA: TGTGCCAGCCACCTACAGGGGGCCTTACTAAACACCGGGGAGCTGTTTTTT. As protein: CASHLQGALLNTGELFF.

There are a few counts of this clonotype. This chain links TRBV20-1 with TRBJ2-5, with D perhaps TRBD1 (5 bases). V was shortened by 0 bases and J by 2 bases, with 10 bases between the two germline ends. The CDR3 contains 14 residues. CDR1 is DFQATT, CDR2 SNEGSKA, per germline (reference sequence). Written as DNA, the CDR3 is TGCAGTGCTAGAGATTGGGGCCGGCAAGAGACCCAGTACTTC. This codes for CSARDWGRQETQYF.

Only a few counts were recorded for this clonotype. The chain uses TRBV7-2 and TRBJ2-2; D is undetermined. The CDR3 spans 14 residues. V shed 1 base and J shed 3 bases, with 6 bases lying between them. Germline V gene data show CDR1 as SGHTA and CDR2 as FQGNSA. The CDR3 region is CASSLEVYTGELFF. Here the CDR3 DNA reads TGTGCCAGCAGCTTAGAAGTGTACACCGGGGAGCTGTTTTTT. The whole variable domain, remainder taken from reference TRBV7-2 and TRBJ2-2, is GAGVSQSPSNKVTEKGKDVELRCDPISGHTALYWYRQSLGQGLEFLIYFQGNSAPDKSGLPSDRFSAERTGGSVSTLTIQRTQQEDSAVYLCASSLEVYTGELFFGEGSRLTVL.

This chain uses TRBV7-2 with TRBJ1-6; D unresolved. V shed 1 base and J shed 8 bases, with 3 bases lying between them. There are 12 residues in the CDR3. CDR1 and CDR2 (germline): SGHTA, FQGNSA. The CDR3 DNA follows: TGTGCCAGCAGCTTAGTCTATTCACCCCTCCACTTT. Its translation: CASSLVYSPLHF. The full variable domain, its missing parts supplied by reference TRBV7-2 and TRBJ1-6, is GAGVSQSPSNKVTEKGKDVELRCDPISGHTALYWYRQSLGQGLEFLIYFQGNSAPDKSGLPSDRFSAERTGGSVSTLTIQRTQQEDSAVYLCASSLVYSPLHFGNGTRLTVT.

The chain is built from TRBV6-1 and TRBJ2-1, with TRBD1 identical over 7 bases. This CDR3 region has 15 residues. The germline gives CDR1 MNHNS, CDR2 SASEGT. V lost 8 bases to trimming and J lost 0 bases; unmatched junction nucleotides: 7. CDR3 sequence (DNA): TGTGCCAGCCCGACAGGGACCAGCTCCTACAATGAGCAGTTCTTC. Protein product: CASPTGTSSYNEQFF.

The chain carries TRBV5-1 and TRBJ2-5; 14 bases map to TRBD2. V lost 4 bases, J lost 5 bases, and 10 bases stayed unmatched. This CDR3 is 17 amino acids long. Germline assignment: CDR1 SGHRS and CDR2 YFSETQ. In nucleotides, the CDR3 is TGCGCCAGCAGCGCCTCCGGGACTAGCGGGGGAAGGGAGACCCAGTACTTC. The encoded protein is CASSASGTSGGRETQYF. The variable domain in full, completed from reference TRBV5-1 and TRBJ2-5, reads KAGVTQTPRYLIKTRGQQVTLSCSPISGHRSVSWYQQTPGQGLQFLFEYFSETQRNKGNFPGRFSGRQFSNSRSEMNVSTLELGDSALYLCASSASGTSGGRETQYFGPGTRLLVL.

This chain connects TRBV20-1 to TRBJ1-6; the D is unclear. The ends were cut back, 6 bases at V and 10 bases at J, with 19 bases in the middle. Germline V gene sequence: CDR1 DFQATT, CDR2 SNEGSKA (reference sequence). There are 14 residues in the CDR3. As DNA, the CDR3 is TGCAGTGCCATCCCAACCGGATTCGACTCACCCCTCCACTTT. Protein sequence: CSAIPTGFDSPLHF.

CDR3 in DNA: TGTGCCAGCAGTGGATACGGGAGCACCGGGGAGCTGTTTTTT. Amino acid sequence: CASSGYGSTGELFF. The chain links TRBV2 to TRBJ2-2, with D tentatively TRBD2 (6 bases). This CDR3 spans 14 amino acids. V was shortened by 4 bases and J by 4 bases, with 10 bases between the two germline ends. Germline V lookup: CDR1 SNHLY, CDR2 FYNNEI.

The chain carries TRBV29-1 and TRBJ1-1, with D tentatively TRBD1 (5 bases). The length of the CDR3 is 14 residues. Trimming removed 6 bases at V and 0 bases at J, with 14 bases between. The germline V gene encodes CDR1 SQVTM and CDR2 ANQGSEA. The CDR3 region has the DNA TGCAGCGTCTCCCTTGACAGCCTGAACACTGAAGCTTTCTTT. Its translation: CSVSLDSLNTEAFF.

Only a few counts were recorded for this clonotype. The chain couples TRBV2 to TRBJ1-6, with TRBD1 identical over 9 bases. V gave up 6 bases and J gave up 6 bases; unmatched junction bases: 3. The CDR3 runs 14 residues. The V gene's germline CDR1 is SNHLY and CDR2 FYNNEI. The CDR3 is CASRGTGLNSPLHF. The CDR3 bases are TGTGCCAGCAGGGGGACAGGGCTTAATTCACCCCTCCACTTT. The full variable domain, completed using reference TRBV2 and TRBJ1-6, is EPEVTQTPSHQVTQMGQEVILRCVPISNHLYFYWYRQILGQKVEFLVSFYNNEISEKSEIFDDQFSVERPDGSNFTLKIRSTKLEDSAMYFCASRGTGLNSPLHFGNGTRLTVT.

The rearrangement joins TRBV28 to TRBJ1-5; 10 nucleotides match TRBD1. The CDR3 sequence is 15 residues long. V was pared by 6 bases and J by 7 bases, with 9 bases of the junction left unmatched. The V gene's germline CDR1 is MDHEN and CDR2 SYDVKM. Here the CDR3 DNA reads TGTGCCAGCAGGGACAGGGGGGGATTTGGACAGCCCCAGCATTTT. This codes for CASRDRGGFGQPQHF.

Only a few counts were recorded for this clonotype. This chain uses TRBV7-6 with TRBJ2-2; D perhaps matches TRBD1 (5 bases). CDR1 and CDR2 from the germline V gene are SGHVS and FNYEAQ. Trimming took 1 base from V and 0 from J, leaving 12 bases between them. The CDR3 loop spans 17 amino acids. Here the CDR3 DNA reads TGTGCCAGCAGCTTAGTAGCCGTGACAGCGAACACCGGGGAGCTGTTTTTT. Protein: CASSLVAVTANTGELFF.

The V gene is TRBV10-3, the J gene TRBJ1-2; D not certain. The V and J ends lost 6 bases and 6 bases respectively, with 8 bases between them. The germline V gene encodes CDR1 ENHRY and CDR2 SYGVKD. The CDR3 extends over 11 amino acids. The CDR3 is CAIRPENGYTF. As DNA, the CDR3 is TGTGCCATCAGGCCAGAGAATGGCTACACCTTC.

The gene calls are TRBV25-1 and TRBJ1-2; D is undetermined. From germline, CDR1 is MGHDK and CDR2 SYGVNS. Trimming cost V 7 bases and J 4 bases, with 10 bases left between them. This CDR3 region has 12 residues. CDR3 amino acids: CASTATGYGYTF. The CDR3 DNA reads as TGTGCCAGCACCGCGACGGGCTATGGCTACACCTTC.

V gene TRBV10-3 combines with J gene TRBJ1-1; D is unclear. Germline values: CDR1 ENHRY, CDR2 SYGVKD. The CDR3 spans 18 residues. V was trimmed by 4 bases and J by 4 bases, leaving 25 bases between them. CDR3 amino acids: CAISGPERARGGSTEAFF. The CDR3 DNA follows: TGTGCCATCAGTGGACCTGAACGGGCTCGTGGCGGGAGCACTGAAGCTTTCTTT.

The chain carries TRBV27 and TRBJ1-1; TRBD1 agrees at 8 bases. Germline V CDR1 and CDR2: MNHEY, SMNVEV (reference sequence). The CDR3 covers 15 residues. Losses at the gene ends were 10 bases for V and 1 base for J; bases not matched to a gene: 11. In DNA, the CDR3 is TGTGCCACCCGAGCCAGGGGGCCTTGGAACACTGAAGCTTTCTTT. It translates to CATRARGPWNTEAFF.

V is TRBV7-6 and J is TRBJ2-5, with 15 bases identical to TRBD2. The V and J ends lost 0 bases and 5 bases, in that order; junction bases with no gene match: 10. The CDR3 runs 19 residues. Germline CDR1 reads SGHVS; CDR2 reads FNYEAQ. CDR3 sequence (DNA): TGTGCCAGCAGCTTAGCCGGACTAGCGGGAGGGCCGAGGGATGAGACCCAGTACTTC. Translation: CASSLAGLAGGPRDETQYF.

The genes are TRBV11-2 and TRBJ2-5, with TRBD2 identical over 8 bases. CDR1 and CDR2 from the germline V gene are SGHAT and FQNNGV. The V segment lost 3 bases and the J segment 5 bases; nucleotides outside the gene matches: 5. There are 14 residues in the CDR3. CDR3 nucleotides: TGTGCCAGCAGCTTGGAGGCTAGCGGGGAGACCCAGTACTTC. Protein sequence: CASSLEASGETQYF.

In its sample, this clonotype was seen a few times. The V gene is TRBV20-1, the J gene TRBJ1-1; maybe TRBD1 (6 bases). The germline V gene encodes CDR1 DFQATT and CDR2 SNEGSKA (reference sequence). Trimming pared 0 bases from V and 4 bases from J, leaving 18 bases between. The CDR3 runs 16 residues. The CDR3 spells CSARDENREVVTEAFF. The CDR3 DNA sequence: TGCAGTGCTAGAGATGAAAACAGGGAAGTGGTCACTGAAGCTTTCTTT.

CDR3 amino acids: CATSGGGQNYGYTF. The CDR3 DNA reads TGTGCCACCAGTGGCGGGGGACAGAACTATGGCTACACCTTC. The chain has TRBV24-1 and TRBJ1-2, with 7 bases aligning to TRBD1. Looked up from germline, CDR1 is KGHDR and CDR2 is SFDVKD. J lost 2 bases, V lost 5 bases, and 4 bases had no gene match. CDR3 size: 14 residues.

This clonotype is classed as large. The CDR3 loop is CASSLRGFGTEAFF. CDR3 nucleotide sequence: TGTGCCAGCAGCCTGCGGGGGTTCGGCACTGAAGCTTTCTTT. The genes are TRBV7-2 and TRBJ1-1, with D perhaps matching TRBD1 (5 bases). CDR1 and CDR2 (germline): SGHTA, FQGNSA. The CDR3 has 14 amino acids. Trimming took off 5 bases at V and 4 bases at J, with 14 bases between the two ends.

This sequence joins TRBV7-9 and TRBJ2-5; TRBD2 matches at 8 bases. Per the germline V gene, CDR1 is SEHNR and CDR2 is FQNEAQ (reference sequence). This CDR3 has 15 amino acids. V lost 3 bases to trimming and J lost 3 bases; unmatched junction nucleotides: 6. CDR3 coding DNA: TGTGCCAGCAGCTTCTGGACTAGCCGAGAAGAGACCCAGTACTTC. This translates into CASSFWTSREETQYF.

The gene calls are TRBV12-3 or TRBV12-4 and TRBJ2-7, with TRBD2 identical over 14 bases. Trimming removed 3 bases from V and 7 bases from J; junction bases left unmatched: 5. CDR3 length: 15 residues. The CDR3 nucleotides are TGTGCCAGCAGTTTGGGACTAGCGGGAGCGGGTGAGCAGTACTTC. This gives the protein CASSLGLAGAGEQYF.

This clonotype was seen a handful of times. The chain links TRBV28 to TRBJ1-2, with 10 bases that match TRBD1. Germline CDR1 reads MDHEN; CDR2 reads SYDVKM. V gave up 5 bases and J gave up 8 bases; unmatched junction bases: 11. This CDR3 spans 15 amino acids. The chain's CDR3 is CASSPTGGWGEGYTF. The CDR3 nucleotides are TGTGCCAGCAGTCCGACAGGGGGCTGGGGGGAAGGCTACACCTTC.

The rearrangement links TRBV7-8 to TRBJ2-5; D unclear. CDR1 is SGHVS and CDR2 is FQNEAQ in the germline V gene. This CDR3 is built from 11 residues. V dropped 0 bases and J dropped 5 bases, with 1 base sitting between them. CDR3 bases: TGTGCCAGCAGCTTAGCGGAGACCCAGTACTTC. As protein: CASSLAETQYF.

V usage is TRBV11-2 and J usage is TRBJ2-5; D is ambiguous. V lost 1 base and J lost 3, with 12 bases in between. CDR3 length equals 15 residues. Germline V CDR1 and CDR2: SGHAT, FQNNGV. In nucleotides, the CDR3 is TGTGCCAGCAGCTTAGGAATGAGAGGAGAAGAGACCCAGTACTTC. Amino acid sequence: CASSLGMRGEETQYF.

This sequence joins TRBV28 and TRBJ1-2; TRBD1 matches at 7 bases. The CDR3 runs to 17 residues. V gave up 3 bases and J gave up 8 bases; unmatched junction bases: 18. Germline CDR1 and CDR2: MDHEN and SYDVKM. The CDR3, as DNA: TGTGCCAGCAGTTTTTCCGCGCGACAGGGTCGTCTCTGGGGCTACACCTTC. Protein sequence: CASSFSARQGRLWGYTF.